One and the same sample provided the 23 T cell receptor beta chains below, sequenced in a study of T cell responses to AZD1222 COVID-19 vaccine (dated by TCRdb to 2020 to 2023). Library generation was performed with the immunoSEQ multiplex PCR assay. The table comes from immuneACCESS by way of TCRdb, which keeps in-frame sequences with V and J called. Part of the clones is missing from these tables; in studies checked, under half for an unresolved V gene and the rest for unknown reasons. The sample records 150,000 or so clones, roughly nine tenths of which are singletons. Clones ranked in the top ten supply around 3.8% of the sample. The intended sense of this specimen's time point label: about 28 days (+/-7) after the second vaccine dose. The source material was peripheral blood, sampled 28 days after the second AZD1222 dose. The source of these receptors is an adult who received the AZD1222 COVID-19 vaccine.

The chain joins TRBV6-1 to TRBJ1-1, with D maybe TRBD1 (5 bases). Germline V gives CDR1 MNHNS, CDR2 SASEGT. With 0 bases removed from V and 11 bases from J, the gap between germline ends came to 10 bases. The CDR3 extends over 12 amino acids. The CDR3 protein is CASSEAGTGAFF. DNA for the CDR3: TGTGCCAGCAGTGAAGCTGGGACGGGGGCTTTCTTT.

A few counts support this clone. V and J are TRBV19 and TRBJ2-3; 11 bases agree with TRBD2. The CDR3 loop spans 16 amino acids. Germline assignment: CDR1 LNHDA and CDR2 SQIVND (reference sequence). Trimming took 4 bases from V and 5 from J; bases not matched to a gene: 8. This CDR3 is CASSTMTSGVRDTQYF. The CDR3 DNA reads TGTGCCAGTAGTACGATGACTAGCGGGGTTAGAGATACGCAGTATTTT.

The DNA of the CDR3 is TGTGCCAGCAGTTTATCGTTGCTTGGTGAGCAGTTCTTC. This encodes CASSLSLLGEQFF. The chain links TRBV27 to TRBJ2-1; D remains unclear. V was cut by 0 bases and J by 9 bases, with 9 bases left in between. The CDR3 sequence is 13 residues long. The germline V gene encodes CDR1 MNHEY and CDR2 SMNVEV (reference sequence).

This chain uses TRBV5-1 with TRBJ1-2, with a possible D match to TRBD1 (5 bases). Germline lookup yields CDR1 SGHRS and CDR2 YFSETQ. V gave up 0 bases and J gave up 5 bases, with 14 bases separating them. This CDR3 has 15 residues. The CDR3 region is CASSLDGTTTYGYTF. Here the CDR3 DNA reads TGCGCCAGCAGCTTGGACGGGACCACCACTTATGGCTACACCTTC.

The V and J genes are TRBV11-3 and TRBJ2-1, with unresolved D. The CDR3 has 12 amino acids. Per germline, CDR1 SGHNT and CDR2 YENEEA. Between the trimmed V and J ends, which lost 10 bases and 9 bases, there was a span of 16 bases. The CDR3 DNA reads TGTGCCATCCTAACTGGGTCAGGTGAGCAGTTCTTC. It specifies CAILTGSGEQFF.

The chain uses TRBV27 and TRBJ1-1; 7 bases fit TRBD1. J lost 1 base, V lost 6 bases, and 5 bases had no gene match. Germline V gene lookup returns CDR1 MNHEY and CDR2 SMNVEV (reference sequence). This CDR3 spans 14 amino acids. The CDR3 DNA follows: TGTGCCAGCAGCCGACAGGGAGGGAACACTGAAGCTTTCTTT. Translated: CASSRQGGNTEAFF.

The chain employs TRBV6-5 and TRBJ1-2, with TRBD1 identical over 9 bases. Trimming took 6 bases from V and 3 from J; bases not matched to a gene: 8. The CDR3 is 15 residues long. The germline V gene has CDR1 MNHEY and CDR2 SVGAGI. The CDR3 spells CASSLTGGADYGYTF. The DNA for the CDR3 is TGTGCCAGCAGCCTTACAGGGGGCGCGGACTATGGCTACACCTTC.

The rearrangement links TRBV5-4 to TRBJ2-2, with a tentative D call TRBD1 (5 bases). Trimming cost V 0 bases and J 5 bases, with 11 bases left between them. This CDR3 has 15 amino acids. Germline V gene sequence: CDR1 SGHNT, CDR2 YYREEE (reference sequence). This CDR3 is CASSLGPQGTGELFF. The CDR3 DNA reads TGTGCCAGCAGCTTGGGTCCCCAGGGAACCGGGGAGCTGTTTTTT.

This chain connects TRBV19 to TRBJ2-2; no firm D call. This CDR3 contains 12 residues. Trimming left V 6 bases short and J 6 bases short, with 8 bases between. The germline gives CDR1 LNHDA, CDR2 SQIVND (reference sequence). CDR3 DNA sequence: TGTGCCAGTAGATGGGTGTCCGGGGAGCTGTTTTTT. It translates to CASRWVSGELFF.

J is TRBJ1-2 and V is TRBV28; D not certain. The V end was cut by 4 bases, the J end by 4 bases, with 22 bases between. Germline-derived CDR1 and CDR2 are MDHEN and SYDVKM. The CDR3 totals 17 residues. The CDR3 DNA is TGTGCCAGCAGTTCCCCCTTCCCGGGCGACGGCGCCTATGGCTACACCTTC. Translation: CASSSPFPGDGAYGYTF.

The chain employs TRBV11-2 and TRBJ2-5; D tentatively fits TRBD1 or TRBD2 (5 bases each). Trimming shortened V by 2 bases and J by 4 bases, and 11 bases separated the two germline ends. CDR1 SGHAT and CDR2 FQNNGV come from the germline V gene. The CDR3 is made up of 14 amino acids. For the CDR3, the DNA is TGTGCCAGCAGCTTACGCCGTGGGGGAGAGACCCAGTACTTC. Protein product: CASSLRRGGETQYF.

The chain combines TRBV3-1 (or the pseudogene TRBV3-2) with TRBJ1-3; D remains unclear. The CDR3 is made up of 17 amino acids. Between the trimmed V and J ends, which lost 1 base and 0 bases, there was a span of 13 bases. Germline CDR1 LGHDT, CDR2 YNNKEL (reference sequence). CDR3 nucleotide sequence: TGTGCCAGCAGCCAAGCCCTTACCGGTTTCTCTGGAAACACCATATATTTT. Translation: CASSQALTGFSGNTIYF.

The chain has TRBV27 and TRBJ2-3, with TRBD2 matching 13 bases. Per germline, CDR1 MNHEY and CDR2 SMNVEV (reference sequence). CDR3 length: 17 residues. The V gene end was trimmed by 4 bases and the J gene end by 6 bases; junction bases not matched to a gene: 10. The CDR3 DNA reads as TGTGCCAGCAGTTCACTAGCGGGGGGGTTGGGTCTGGATACGCAGTATTTT. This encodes CASSSLAGGLGLDTQYF.

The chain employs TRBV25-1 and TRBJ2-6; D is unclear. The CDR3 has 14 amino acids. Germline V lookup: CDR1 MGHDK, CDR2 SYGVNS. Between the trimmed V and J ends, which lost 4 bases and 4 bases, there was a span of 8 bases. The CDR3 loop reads CASSGAAGANVLTF. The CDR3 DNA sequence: TGTGCCAGCAGTGGCGCAGCAGGGGCCAACGTCCTGACTTTC. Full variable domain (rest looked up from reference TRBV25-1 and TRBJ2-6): EADIYQTPRYLVIGTGKKITLECSQTMGHDKMYWYQQDPGMELHLIHYSYGVNSTEKGDLSSESTVSRIRTEHFPLTLESARPSHTSQYLCASSGAAGANVLTFGAGSRLTVL.

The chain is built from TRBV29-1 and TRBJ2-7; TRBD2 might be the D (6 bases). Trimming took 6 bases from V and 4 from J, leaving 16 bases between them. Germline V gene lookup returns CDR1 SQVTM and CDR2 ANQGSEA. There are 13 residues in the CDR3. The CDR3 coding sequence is TGCAGCGTCGGGGGAGCGCCGGGGTACGAGCAGTACTTC. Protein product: CSVGGAPGYEQYF.

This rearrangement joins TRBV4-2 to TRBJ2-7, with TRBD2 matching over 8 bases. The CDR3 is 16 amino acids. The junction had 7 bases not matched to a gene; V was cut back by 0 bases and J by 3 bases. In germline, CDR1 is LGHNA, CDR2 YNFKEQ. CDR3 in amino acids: CASSQDRMGLVYEQYF. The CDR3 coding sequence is TGTGCCAGCAGCCAAGATAGGATGGGACTAGTCTACGAGCAGTACTTC.

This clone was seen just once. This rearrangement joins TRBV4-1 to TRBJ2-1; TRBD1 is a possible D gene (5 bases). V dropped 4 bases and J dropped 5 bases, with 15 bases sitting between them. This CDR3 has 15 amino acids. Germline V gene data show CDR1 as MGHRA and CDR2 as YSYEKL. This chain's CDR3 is CASSLSGWGDNEQFF. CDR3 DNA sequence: TGCGCCAGCAGCCTCTCAGGGTGGGGCGACAATGAGCAGTTCTTC.

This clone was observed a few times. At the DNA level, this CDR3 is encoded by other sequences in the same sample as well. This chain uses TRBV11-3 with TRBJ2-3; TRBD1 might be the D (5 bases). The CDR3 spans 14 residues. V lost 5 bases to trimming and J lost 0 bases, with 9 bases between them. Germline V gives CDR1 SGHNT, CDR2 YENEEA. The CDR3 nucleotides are TGTGCCAGCAGCCCAGGGCCTAGCACAGATACGCAGTATTTT. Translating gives CASSPGPSTDTQYF.

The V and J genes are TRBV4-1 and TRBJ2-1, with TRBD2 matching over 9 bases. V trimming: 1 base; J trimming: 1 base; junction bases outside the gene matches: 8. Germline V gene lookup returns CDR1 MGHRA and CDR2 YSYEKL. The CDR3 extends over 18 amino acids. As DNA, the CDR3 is TGCGCCAGCAGCCAAGCCCAAGCGGGAGGTGGGTCCTACAATGAGCAGTTCTTC. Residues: CASSQAQAGGGSYNEQFF.

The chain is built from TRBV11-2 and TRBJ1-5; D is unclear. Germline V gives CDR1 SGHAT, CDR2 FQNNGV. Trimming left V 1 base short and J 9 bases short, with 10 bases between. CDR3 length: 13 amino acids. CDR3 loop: CASSLGGFGPQHF. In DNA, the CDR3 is TGTGCCAGCAGCTTAGGAGGGTTTGGGCCCCAGCATTTT.

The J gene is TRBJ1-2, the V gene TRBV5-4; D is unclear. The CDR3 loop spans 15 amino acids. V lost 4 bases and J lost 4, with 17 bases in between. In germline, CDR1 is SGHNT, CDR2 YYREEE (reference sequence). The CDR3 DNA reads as TGTGCCAGCAGCCGACCCTCGGCAGGCTTCTATGGCTACACCTTC. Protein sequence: CASSRPSAGFYGYTF.

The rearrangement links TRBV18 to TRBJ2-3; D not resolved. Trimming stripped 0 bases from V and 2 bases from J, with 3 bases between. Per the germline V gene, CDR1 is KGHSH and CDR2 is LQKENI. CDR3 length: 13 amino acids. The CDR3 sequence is CASSPPATDTQYF. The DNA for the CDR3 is TGTGCCAGCTCACCACCGGCCACAGATACGCAGTATTTT.

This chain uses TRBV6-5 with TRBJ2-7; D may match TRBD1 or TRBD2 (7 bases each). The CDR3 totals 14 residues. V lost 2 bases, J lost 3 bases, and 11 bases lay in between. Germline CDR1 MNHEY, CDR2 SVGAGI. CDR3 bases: TGTGCCAGCAGTTACGCAGGGGGGGGCTACGAGCAGTACTTC. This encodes CASSYAGGGYEQYF.